The T cell receptor (beta chain) under discussion was sequenced for a study of control samples from healthy donors and cancer patients. Germline trimming cut 11 bases from V and 3 bases from J; bases unmatched to any gene: 9. The germline V gene encodes CDR1 LNHDA and CDR2 SQIVND (reference sequence). CDR3 length equals 13 residues. Measured with immunoSEQ multiplex PCR; TCRdb has only the in-frame clones, and not every one. The sample has about 150,000 clones, about 94% seen once. The chain uses TRBV19 and TRBJ1-2, with 7 bases aligning to TRBD1. Sequencing was done on a sample of blood. This TCR was sampled from a middle-aged man in good health. The CDR3 DNA sequence: TGTGCCTCTAGCCGGGACAGATACTATGGCTACACCTTC. Encoded protein: CASSRDRYYGYTF.